Below, one TCR beta chain is given with its context. This clone was recorded only once. Its antigen target is currently unknown. No base quality values were provided; no much bigger clone lies one nucleotide off. The data were taken from a study of control samples from healthy donors and cancer patients (dated by TCRdb to 2020 to 2021). Germline trimming: 5 bases from V, 3 bases from J; junction bases outside gene matches: 7. Its CDR3 holds 15 amino acids, cysteine through phenylalanine. Just CDR3 DNA is preserved here, 45 bases in frame from base 1. The germline V gene supplies CDR1 MDHEN and CDR2 SYDVKM. Libraries came from the immunoSEQ multiplex PCR assay. As stored in TCRdb, this immuneACCESS dataset retains in-frame rearrangements with V and J assigned. A fraction of the clones does not appear; measured against another copy, unresolved V genes explain less than half of the discrepancy, and the remainder lacks a known reason. This sample gives 95,000 to 150,000 clones in total; about nine tenths of them show up just once. 6.5% to 9% of the sample rests with the top ten.

The source is a woman under 30 in good health. This sequence uses TRBV28 and TRBJ2-7, with 10 bases matching TRBD1. The sequenced sample consisted of blood. The sequence in DNA is TGTGCCAGCAGTCCCGGTGGACAGGGGGACTACGAGCAGTACTTC. Its translation is CASSPGGQGDYEQYF.